This T cell receptor (beta chain) emerged from a study of low-dose radiotherapy and immunotherapy resistance in tumors (dated by TCRdb to about 2022). Turning to the overall study: Patients in Cohort 1 were given 0.5 Gy per fraction every 2 weeks, and the prescribed total PTV dose was 6.5 Gy. Starting on cycle 1 day 1, patients took 300 mg of aspirin by mouth once a day for four cycles. The trial did not randomize participants into treatment groups. Eight patients were included in the translational analysis: three from the first dose cohort and the first five from the second dose cohort. Cyclophosphamide 200 mg/m2 was administered intravenously every two weeks, one day before each radiation and immunotherapy administration. Patients in Cohort 2 were given 1 Gy per fraction every two weeks, for a total of 13 Gy across 26 weeks. Patients were given nivolumab as a 240 mg flat dose every two weeks and ipilimumab at 1 mg/kg every six weeks, with both drugs delivered intravenously.

To make first-strand cDNA, Superscript III was used along with a set of TRAV- and TRBV-specific primers so that both the TCRalpha and TCRbeta chains were covered. TCRs were amplified for about 20 PCR cycles with Phusion, using a constant-region primer paired with the adapter attached to the V primers. Amplification of the isolated mRNA was done with the MessageAmp II aRNA Amplification Kit, which involved a 16-hour in vitro transcription at 37 degrees C. mRNA for TCR sequencing was isolated with the Dynabeads mRNA DIRECT Purification Kit. Indexed Illumina adapters were added in a second 25-cycle Phusion PCR, and the resulting products were purified with AMPure XP beads. An Illumina MiniSeq instrument was used to deep-sequence the TCRalpha and TCRbeta libraries. From the authors' description of their analysis: Custom Perl scripts pooled TCR sequences encoding the same protein, removed out-of-frame sequences and computed each clonotype's abundance. TCR sequences supported by only a single read were excluded from analysis. Shannon entropy, Gini index, clonality, richness, and the frequency of TCRs shared between repertoires were included as repertoire metrics. Using fastp at Q25 and MiXCR, TCRdb reprocessed the public reads and kept productive beta chains. One record per CDR3 amino acid sequence lists the most common genes and DNA. For this entry, the V and J calls and clone size follow TCRdb and not the study's own pipeline. The sample data list 30,000 to 45,000 distinct CDR3 sequences, and more than 20% of these were observed just once. The leading ten clones occupy about a tenth of the sample.

The meaning of the sample's time point label: after trial treatment. In light of the paper, this sample's treatment or condition label describes: LDRT plus nivolumab, ipilimumab, low-dose cyclophosphamide and aspirin (RACIN trial). Donors were enrolled in RACIN, a single-arm phase I dose-escalation trial combining nivolumab, ipilimumab, aspirin, low-dose cyclophosphamide and low-dose radiotherapy. To be eligible, a patient needed to have an advanced solid tumor that was TIL-negative. Worth noting for this clonotype: Its antigen remains undetermined. Base quality data are lacking; no much larger clone is found one base away.

Looking up the germline V gene yields CDR1 SGHDN and CDR2 FVKESK. From its cysteine to its phenylalanine, the CDR3 spans 14 amino acids. CDR3 DNA is the only sequence kept; it has 42 bases, read in frame from the first base. The germline ends are 12 bases apart after V is trimmed by 4 bases and J by 5 bases. The specimen comprised PBMCs, sampled after low-dose radiotherapy plus immunotherapy. The chain joins TRBV14 to TRBJ2-1; 6 matching bases give a weak D call of TRBD1. This clonotype was sampled from a female donor with ovarian cancer. The DNA sequence is as follows: TGTGCCAGCAGCCTCGGAGGACAGAACAATGAGCAGTTCTTC. It is translated as CASSLGGQNNEQFF.